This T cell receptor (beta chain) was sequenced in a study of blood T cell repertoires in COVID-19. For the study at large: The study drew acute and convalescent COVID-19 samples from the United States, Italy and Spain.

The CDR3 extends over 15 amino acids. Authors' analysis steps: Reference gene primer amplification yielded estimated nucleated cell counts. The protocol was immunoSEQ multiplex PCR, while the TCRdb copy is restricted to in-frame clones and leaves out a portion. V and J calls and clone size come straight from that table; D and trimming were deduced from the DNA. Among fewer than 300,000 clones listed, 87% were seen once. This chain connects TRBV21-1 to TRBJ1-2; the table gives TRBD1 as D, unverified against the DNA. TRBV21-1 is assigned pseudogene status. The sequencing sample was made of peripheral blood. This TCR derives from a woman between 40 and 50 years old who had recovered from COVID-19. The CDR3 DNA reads TGTGCCAGCAGAAGACGGGCAGGGGGCAACTATGGCTACACCTTC. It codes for CASRRRAGGNYGYTF.